The rows below give T cell receptor beta chains drawn from one sample of a study of shared clonotypes between healthy human individuals. The assay was immunoSEQ multiplex PCR, and TCRdb's table has in-frame clones only and misses some. The data hold roughly 660,000 clones, with about 92% observed a single time. Sequencing was performed on memory CD8+ T cells from PBMCs. Every receptor here comes from a man younger than 35 in good health. Some clones in this sample may be carry-over from other donors' samples. Both conserved end residues are trimmed from each CDR3. Fields, in order: V gene, J gene, CDR3 protein.

v_call: TRBV5-1; j_call: TRBJ2-7; cdr3_aa: ASSLWTGPNEQY
v_call: TRBV28; j_call: TRBJ1-1; cdr3_aa: ASSLAQGTEAF
v_call: TRBV11-2; j_call: TRBJ1-4; cdr3_aa: ASSLGQRLNEKLF
v_call: TRBV27; j_call: TRBJ1-2; cdr3_aa: ASSLTHGGGYT
v_call: TRBV19; j_call: TRBJ2-4; cdr3_aa: ASEKTKTKNIQY
v_call: TRBV9; j_call: TRBJ1-3; cdr3_aa: ASSVQGTGNTIY
v_call: TRBV6-1; j_call: TRBJ2-7; cdr3_aa: ASGLTGTYEQY
v_call: TRBV29-1; j_call: TRBJ1-1; cdr3_aa: SVEGKGYTNTEAF
v_call: TRBV13; j_call: TRBJ2-3; cdr3_aa: ASSSRGHLAVGTDTQY
v_call: TRBV27; j_call: TRBJ1-2; cdr3_aa: ASSPGQTPHGYT
v_call: TRBV27; j_call: TRBJ2-7; cdr3_aa: ASSPLDYSGEQY
v_call: TRBV7-6; j_call: TRBJ2-3; cdr3_aa: ASSFLAGATDTQY
v_call: TRBV5-1; j_call: TRBJ1-1; cdr3_aa: ASSYRTMNTEAF
v_call: TRBV4-3; j_call: TRBJ1-1; cdr3_aa: ASSQEGGGLEAF
v_call: TRBV7-6; j_call: TRBJ2-1; cdr3_aa: ASSFGPSGRASSYNEQF
v_call: TRBV5-4; j_call: TRBJ1-1; cdr3_aa: ASSLLGTEAF
v_call: TRBV4-2; j_call: TRBJ1-4; cdr3_aa: ASSHVGRTGIF
v_call: TRBV28; j_call: TRBJ2-7; cdr3_aa: ASSFWASRGGEQY
v_call: TRBV28; j_call: TRBJ1-1; cdr3_aa: ASSFPGQQDEAF
v_call: TRBV5-4; j_call: TRBJ2-7; cdr3_aa: ASSLGEGPYEQY
v_call: TRBV28; j_call: TRBJ2-2; cdr3_aa: ASSTLISGTGELF
v_call: TRBV7-6; j_call: TRBJ2-7; cdr3_aa: ASSLGPSGYEQY
v_call: TRBV7-8; j_call: TRBJ1-5; cdr3_aa: ASSLAEGFTNQPQH
v_call: TRBV19; j_call: TRBJ2-5; cdr3_aa: ASTSGGWSYMPQY
v_call: TRBV6-5; j_call: TRBJ2-1; cdr3_aa: ASKRDGSYNEQF
v_call: TRBV4-1; j_call: TRBJ2-2; cdr3_aa: ASSQEPGYGRELF
v_call: TRBV5-8; j_call: TRBJ1-5; cdr3_aa: ASSTSTQPQH
v_call: TRBV13; j_call: TRBJ2-5; cdr3_aa: ASSPQNLQETQY
v_call: TRBV29-1; j_call: TRBJ2-1; cdr3_aa: SAPLLAVYNEQF
v_call: TRBV2; j_call: TRBJ2-1; cdr3_aa: ASSGIPGLAGPLARNEQF
v_call: TRBV6-5; j_call: TRBJ2-3; cdr3_aa: ASSYPEEGQY
v_call: TRBV7-9; j_call: TRBJ2-5; cdr3_aa: ASSDTGLGETQY
v_call: TRBV2; j_call: TRBJ1-5; cdr3_aa: ASSEGRDSNQPQH
v_call: TRBV28; j_call: TRBJ1-1; cdr3_aa: ASSLLHRGDGTEAF
v_call: TRBV6-5; j_call: TRBJ2-5; cdr3_aa: ASSYFLAGSGETQY
v_call: TRBV27; j_call: TRBJ2-5; cdr3_aa: ASSLRGSGETQY
v_call: TRBV13; j_call: TRBJ2-7; cdr3_aa: ASSPAGPLYEQY
v_call: TRBV19; j_call: TRBJ1-1; cdr3_aa: ASTTTRTANTEAF
v_call: TRBV28; j_call: TRBJ2-7; cdr3_aa: ASSPPTDYEQY
v_call: TRBV19; j_call: TRBJ2-5; cdr3_aa: ASSPTRGQGAETQY
v_call: TRBV7-9; j_call: TRBJ2-3; cdr3_aa: ASSPTGASRSDTQY
v_call: TRBV28; j_call: TRBJ2-2; cdr3_aa: ASSLGDRGDTGELF
v_call: TRBV5-1; j_call: TRBJ2-7; cdr3_aa: ASSPQGGGGEQY
v_call: TRBV7-9; j_call: TRBJ2-3; cdr3_aa: ASSLVGTSAKDTQY
v_call: TRBV1; j_call: TRBJ1-5; cdr3_aa: TSSPNGVHSNQPQH
v_call: TRBV4-2; j_call: TRBJ2-7; cdr3_aa: ASSHLLGTGAYEQY
v_call: TRBV14; j_call: TRBJ2-7; cdr3_aa: ASSDTKGRERSYEQY
v_call: TRBV5-1; j_call: TRBJ2-7; cdr3_aa: ASSDAPAGSYEQY
v_call: TRBV29-1; j_call: TRBJ2-7; cdr3_aa: SVFQGDIYEQY
v_call: TRBV29-1; j_call: TRBJ2-4; cdr3_aa: SVEEVPGNIQY
v_call: TRBV6-5; j_call: TRBJ1-3; cdr3_aa: ATRQGAYGNTIY
v_call: TRBV9; j_call: TRBJ2-6; cdr3_aa: ASSAPPGSWGSGANVLT
v_call: TRBV9; j_call: TRBJ1-4; cdr3_aa: ASSDTDTGLNEKLF
v_call: TRBV11-3; j_call: TRBJ2-2; cdr3_aa: ASSSLDSGSPGELF
v_call: TRBV6-1; j_call: TRBJ2-7; cdr3_aa: ASSEVSGSVYEQY
v_call: TRBV28; j_call: TRBJ1-4; cdr3_aa: ASSLTTGDEKLF
v_call: TRBV6-1; j_call: TRBJ1-1; cdr3_aa: ASRLVPNTEAF
v_call: TRBV2; j_call: TRBJ1-2; cdr3_aa: ASSDLWAGGPHGYT
v_call: TRBV27; j_call: TRBJ2-1; cdr3_aa: ASSIAANEQF
v_call: TRBV10-1; j_call: TRBJ1-1; cdr3_aa: ASSEDQSNTEAF